The rows below give T cell receptor beta chains drawn from one sample of a study of cytomegalovirus exposure and HLA in healthy donors. Sequencing was performed with immunoSEQ multiplex PCR; in TCRdb, only in-frame clones are kept and a portion is missing. The sample lists 180,000 or so clones; approximately 89% were seen once. Sequences were obtained from PBMCs. The receptors derive from a man aged 25 to 40 in good health and CMV-seropositive. The CDR3 runs from the conserved cysteine through the conserved F or W. The order of the fields is CDR3 DNA, CDR3 protein, V gene, J gene, D gene, clone size. D genes are given only for firm matches. Expanded clones get a size class; other rows say once, few or many, or leave the size out.

CDR3nt: TGTGCCAGCAGCTTGTCAGGCTACGAGCAGTACTTC
CDR3aa: CASSLSGYEQYF
v_gene: TRBV5-6
j_gene: TRBJ2-7
d_gene: .
abundance: .

CDR3nt: TGTGCCAGCCGAACAAACTATGGCTACACCTTC
CDR3aa: CASRTNYGYTF
v_gene: TRBV27
j_gene: TRBJ1-2
d_gene: .
abundance: .

CDR3nt: TGCGCCAGCAGCCAAGGCGCAGATAATTCACCCCTCCACTTT
CDR3aa: CASSQGADNSPLHF
v_gene: TRBV4-3
j_gene: TRBJ1-6
d_gene: .
abundance: .

CDR3nt: TGTGCCAGCAGTTCGGGACTAGCGGGGGGATCCTCCTACAATGAGCAGTTCTTC
CDR3aa: CASSSGLAGGSSYNEQFF
v_gene: TRBV27
j_gene: TRBJ2-1
d_gene: TRBD2
abundance: once

CDR3nt: TGCGCCAGCAGCACCGGACAGCGCACAGATACGCAGTATTTT
CDR3aa: CASSTGQRTDTQYF
v_gene: TRBV5-1
j_gene: TRBJ2-3
d_gene: .
abundance: .

CDR3nt: TGTGCCAGCAGCTTAGAACGCCTGAGGGACGAGCAGTACTTC
CDR3aa: CASSLERLRDEQYF
v_gene: TRBV11-2
j_gene: TRBJ2-7
d_gene: .
abundance: once

CDR3nt: TGCGCCAGCAGCTCAGCGGCTAGGTTATCCAATGAGCAGTTCTTC
CDR3aa: CASSSAARLSNEQFF
v_gene: TRBV4-1
j_gene: TRBJ2-1
d_gene: .
abundance: .

CDR3nt: TGTGCCAGCAGCTCGGACTCCTACGAGCAGTACTTC
CDR3aa: CASSSDSYEQYF
v_gene: TRBV5-4
j_gene: TRBJ2-7
d_gene: .
abundance: .

CDR3nt: TGCGCCAGCAGCCAGCCCATTAAGAACACTGAAGCTTTCTTT
CDR3aa: CASSQPIKNTEAFF
v_gene: TRBV4-1
j_gene: TRBJ1-1
d_gene: .
abundance: .

CDR3nt: TGTGCCAGCAGCTTAACGGGGAACCGACAGGGCTGGACTGAAGCTTTCTTT
CDR3aa: CASSLTGNRQGWTEAFF
v_gene: TRBV7-3
j_gene: TRBJ1-1
d_gene: TRBD1
abundance: .

CDR3nt: TGCGCCAGCAGCTTGGCCTATCAGAGCTCCTACAATGAGCAGTTCTTC
CDR3aa: CASSLAYQSSYNEQFF
v_gene: TRBV5-1
j_gene: TRBJ2-1
d_gene: .
abundance: few

CDR3nt: TGCAGTGCTAGACTAGCTTACGAGCAGTACTTC
CDR3aa: CSARLAYEQYF
v_gene: TRBV20-1
j_gene: TRBJ2-7
d_gene: .
abundance: .

CDR3nt: TGTGCCAGCTCACCAACAGGGGTTGATTCACCCCTCCACTTT
CDR3aa: CASSPTGVDSPLHF
v_gene: TRBV18
j_gene: TRBJ1-6
d_gene: TRBD1
abundance: .

CDR3nt: TGTGCCAGCAGTACTCGATTGTACAATGAGCAGTTCTTC
CDR3aa: CASSTRLYNEQFF
v_gene: TRBV2
j_gene: TRBJ2-1
d_gene: .
abundance: .

CDR3nt: TGTGCCAGCAGTAGGGGGGGACAGACCTACAATGAGCAGTTCTTC
CDR3aa: CASSRGGQTYNEQFF
v_gene: TRBV6-1
j_gene: TRBJ2-1
d_gene: .
abundance: .

CDR3nt: TGCGCCAGCAGCCCCCTCGGGGCAGATAACACTGAAGCTTTCTTT
CDR3aa: CASSPLGADNTEAFF
v_gene: TRBV5-1
j_gene: TRBJ1-1
d_gene: .
abundance: .

CDR3nt: TGTGCCAGTTCCGGATCTGGAAACACCATATATTTT
CDR3aa: CASSGSGNTIYF
v_gene: TRBV9
j_gene: TRBJ1-3
d_gene: .
abundance: .

CDR3nt: TGTGCCAGTAGTTACAAGATCGAGGGGCCCAATTCACCCCTCCACTTT
CDR3aa: CASSYKIEGPNSPLHF
v_gene: TRBV19
j_gene: TRBJ1-6
d_gene: .
abundance: .

CDR3nt: TGTGCCAGCAGCCCGGGGACAGCCTATGGCTACACCTTC
CDR3aa: CASSPGTAYGYTF
v_gene: TRBV7-9
j_gene: TRBJ1-2
d_gene: TRBD1
abundance: .

CDR3nt: TGTGCCAGCAGCCAAAGAGTAGCGGTGGAGGAGCAGTACTTC
CDR3aa: CASSQRVAVEEQYF
v_gene: TRBV7-6
j_gene: TRBJ2-7
d_gene: .
abundance: few

CDR3nt: TGCGCCAGCAGCCAAGATCGCAATGAGCAGTTCTTC
CDR3aa: CASSQDRNEQFF
v_gene: TRBV4-1
j_gene: TRBJ2-1
d_gene: .
abundance: .

CDR3nt: TGTGCCAGCAGCCATTGGTGGCTGGGTCTCTACGAGCAGTACTTC
CDR3aa: CASSHWWLGLYEQYF
v_gene: TRBV14
j_gene: TRBJ2-7
d_gene: .
abundance: .

CDR3nt: TGCGCCAGCAGCTTGAGTGTCGGGGACAGGCGGATCGGTGGCTACACCTTC
CDR3aa: CASSLSVGDRRIGGYTF
v_gene: TRBV5-1
j_gene: TRBJ1-2
d_gene: TRBD1
abundance: .

CDR3nt: TGTGCCAGCAGCGAACTAGCGGGAGGTTTCAATGAGCAGTTCTTC
CDR3aa: CASSELAGGFNEQFF
v_gene: TRBV6-5
j_gene: TRBJ2-1
d_gene: TRBD2
abundance: .

CDR3nt: TGTGCCAGCAGTGAACAGGGGACCAATGAGCAGTTCTTC
CDR3aa: CASSEQGTNEQFF
v_gene: TRBV2
j_gene: TRBJ2-1
d_gene: .
abundance: .

CDR3nt: TGTGCCAGCAGTGAAGCGGCTTCGAACAGGGATGCCTACGAGCAGTACTTC
CDR3aa: CASSEAASNRDAYEQYF
v_gene: TRBV2
j_gene: TRBJ2-7
d_gene: .
abundance: few

CDR3nt: TGTGCCATCGGGGAAGCGGGGTCTTTCTACAATGAGCAGTTCTTC
CDR3aa: CAIGEAGSFYNEQFF
v_gene: TRBV28
j_gene: TRBJ2-1
d_gene: TRBD2
abundance: .

CDR3nt: TGCGCCAGCAGCCCTGGACTAGCGGGAGGATTCTCCTACAATGAGCAGTTCTTC
CDR3aa: CASSPGLAGGFSYNEQFF
v_gene: TRBV5-1
j_gene: TRBJ2-1
d_gene: TRBD2
abundance: .

CDR3nt: TGTGCCAGTAGGGATTCCGGGACTGAACTTTACAACTATGGCTACACCTTC
CDR3aa: CASRDSGTELYNYGYTF
v_gene: TRBV19
j_gene: TRBJ1-2
d_gene: .
abundance: .